This is a list of T cell receptor beta chains from one sample in a study of cytomegalovirus exposure and HLA in healthy donors. The table came from immunoSEQ multiplex PCR; TCRdb's copy has only in-frame clones and leaves some out. This table has 100,000 to 150,000 clones, roughly 86% appearing once. Sequencing was performed on PBMCs. The receptors were sampled from a man between 25 and 39 years old in good health and CMV-seronegative. The CDR3 runs from the conserved cysteine through the conserved F or W. A D gene is named only where the DNA matches it firmly. A clone size is listed for some rows: how often the clone was seen (once, few, many), or a class if it is expanded.

j_gene	abundance	v_gene	d_gene	CDR3nt	CDR3aa
TRBJ2-2	.	TRBV7-9	TRBD2	TGTGCCAGCAGCTTTCCCAGTAGCGGGAGTGTGTATACCGGGGAGCTGTTTTTT	CASSFPSSGSVYTGELFF
TRBJ2-7	.	TRBV6-1	TRBD1	TGTGCCAGCAGTGAAACATTCCTGAGACAGGGAGCCGAGCAGTACTTC	CASSETFLRQGAEQYF
TRBJ2-1	.	TRBV20-1	.	TGCAGTGCTGAGGTTGTCGATGAGCAGTTCTTC	CSAEVVDEQFF
TRBJ2-1	.	TRBV29-1	.	TGCAGCGTTGGGCCCAACAATGAGCAGTTCTTC	CSVGPNNEQFF
TRBJ2-7	.	TRBV19	TRBD2	TGTGCCAGTAGTGCGAACCCCGGGACTAGAAACGAGCAGTACTTC	CASSANPGTRNEQYF
TRBJ2-7	.	TRBV12-5	.	TGTGCTAGTGGTTTGGCAAACCCGGCATTAAGGGGCTACGAGCAGTACTTC	CASGLANPALRGYEQYF
TRBJ2-7	few	TRBV28	.	TGTGCCAGCAGAGTGGGGAGCTCCTACGAGCAGTACTTC	CASRVGSSYEQYF
TRBJ1-1	.	TRBV11-2	.	TGTGCCAGCAGCTTAGATATCGCCCTAAACACTGAAGCTTTCTTT	CASSLDIALNTEAFF
TRBJ2-5	.	TRBV11-2	.	TGTGCCAGCAGCTTATTCGGAGGGGCCCAAGAGACCCAGTACTTC	CASSLFGGAQETQYF
TRBJ1-1	.	TRBV9	.	TGTGCCAGCAGCGGAGCGGGACCAAGGACTGAAGCTTTCTTT	CASSGAGPRTEAFF
TRBJ2-3	once	TRBV7-2	.	TGTGCCAGCAGCTTTTTAGGACAGAACACAGATACGCAGTATTTT	CASSFLGQNTDTQYF
TRBJ1-5	.	TRBV18	TRBD1	TGTGCCAGCTCACCATCGACAGGGAGGCAGCCCCAGCATTTT	CASSPSTGRQPQHF
TRBJ2-1	.	TRBV6-1	TRBD2	TGTGCCAGCAGTGAACTAGCGGGAGGGTACAATGAGCAGTTCTTC	CASSELAGGYNEQFF
TRBJ1-3	.	TRBV6-5	TRBD1	TGTGCCAGCAGCCAACCCAGGACAGGGAAGCGGAACATATATTTT	CASSQPRTGKRNIYF
TRBJ2-5	.	TRBV11-2	.	TGTGCCAGCAGCAGAGGGGCGGGGGAGACCCAGTACTTC	CASSRGAGETQYF
TRBJ2-7	once	TRBV30	.	TGTGCCTGGAGAACAGGACCCTACGAGCAGTACTTC	CAWRTGPYEQYF
TRBJ2-7	few	TRBV10-2	TRBD1	TGCGCCAGCAGTGACACCGGGACAGCTACCTACGAGCAGTACTTC	CASSDTGTATYEQYF
TRBJ2-7	.	TRBV5-6	TRBD2	TGTGCCAGCAGCTTAGGAGGGAGGGTCGGGTTCGAGCAGTACTTC	CASSLGGRVGFEQYF
TRBJ1-2	once	TRBV6-5	.	TGTGCCAGCAGTCGCGCAGGGCGCTTCTATGGCTACACCTTC	CASSRAGRFYGYTF
TRBJ2-7	.	TRBV5-1	TRBD2	TGCGCCAGCAGGCCAGCGGGAGGTTCGACCTACGAGCAGTACTTC	CASRPAGGSTYEQYF
TRBJ1-1	.	TRBV10-1	TRBD1	TGCGCCAGCAGCGATGGGGACAGGGGGATGGTGGCTGAAGCTTTCTTT	CASSDGDRGMVAEAFF
TRBJ2-2	once	TRBV27	.	TGTGCCAGCAGTTTATATGCAGGTGCGAACACCGGGGAGCTGTTTTTT	CASSLYAGANTGELFF
TRBJ1-3	.	TRBV6-1	TRBD1	TGTGCCAGCACAGGGGGGTCTGGAAACACCATATATTTT	CASTGGSGNTIYF
TRBJ2-2	.	TRBV18	TRBD2	TGTGCCAGCTCATGGGTCGGGACTAGCCGCACCGGGGAGCTGTTTTTT	CASSWVGTSRTGELFF
TRBJ1-5	few	TRBV27	.	TGTGCCAGCAGTTTAGTGGGGCATCAGCCCCAGCATTTT	CASSLVGHQPQHF
TRBJ1-4	.	TRBV7-6	.	TGTGCCAGCAGCTTAGACTTGTTGGGGGCGGAAACTAATGAAAAACTGTTTTTT	CASSLDLLGAETNEKLFF
TRBJ1-1	.	TRBV30	.	TGTGCCTGGAGTGGACGCTCGAGCGCTGAAGCTTTCTTT	CAWSGRSSAEAFF
TRBJ2-7	.	TRBV30	.	TGTGCCTGGACCTTGACAGACTCCTCCTACGAGCAGTACTTC	CAWTLTDSSYEQYF
TRBJ2-4	.	TRBV6-6	.	TGTGCCAGCAGTTACAGCGCGACAGGCCAAGGGGACTTC	CASSYSATGQGDF
TRBJ2-2	once	TRBV4-2	.	TGTGCCAGCAGCCCCCCCGAGGAGGTTTCCGGGGAGCTGTTTTTT	CASSPPEEVSGELFF
TRBJ1-5	few	TRBV7-9	.	TGTGCCAGCAGCCCCGACAGACATCCGCGTCCCCAGCATTTT	CASSPDRHPRPQHF
TRBJ2-7	.	TRBV19	TRBD2	TGTGCCAGTAGTAACACGGGACTAGCGGAAACCTACGGGCAGTACTTC	CASSNTGLAETYGQYF
TRBJ2-1	.	TRBV2	TRBD2	TGTGCCAGCAGAGCCGGGACTAGCGGGAGTTTTGCCAATGAGCAGTTCTTC	CASRAGTSGSFANEQFF
TRBJ2-2	once	TRBV30	TRBD1	TGTGCCTGGAGTTATTGGACAGGGCAAGGGGAGCTGTTTTTT	CAWSYWTGQGELFF
TRBJ1-5	.	TRBV7-2	.	TGTGCCAGCAGCCCCTGGGGAGGGGCGGGTCAGCCCCAGCATTTT	CASSPWGGAGQPQHF
TRBJ2-5	.	TRBV5-1	.	TGCGCCAGCAGCTATATGGAGTCGGAGACCCAGTACTTC	CASSYMESETQYF
TRBJ1-3	.	TRBV5-1	TRBD1	TGCGCCAGCAGCTCTTGGACAGGGGGCGCTGCGTCTGGAAACACCATATATTTT	CASSSWTGGAASGNTIYF
TRBJ1-1	once	TRBV2	TRBD1	TGTGCCAGCAGGCTCGGACAGGTCCTGAACACTGAAGCTTTCTTT	CASRLGQVLNTEAFF
TRBJ2-5	.	TRBV6-5	TRBD1	TGTGCCAGCAGTTCCGCGGACAGGGGGAGGGAGACCCAGTACTTC	CASSSADRGRETQYF
TRBJ2-3	.	TRBV11-3	TRBD2	TGTGCCAGCAGCTTGAACCCTAGCGGGAGCACAGATACGCAGTATTTT	CASSLNPSGSTDTQYF
TRBJ2-7	.	TRBV5-1	TRBD1	TGCGCCAGCAGCCCCTCCGGGACAGGGCCCCTCGAGCAGTACTTC	CASSPSGTGPLEQYF
TRBJ2-5	.	TRBV7-7	TRBD2	TGTGCCAGCAGCCCGCTAGCGGGAGCGATGGAGACCCAGTACTTC	CASSPLAGAMETQYF
TRBJ2-3	.	TRBV5-1	.	TGCGCCAGCAGCTCGGGAGTCCTGACAGATACGCAGTATTTT	CASSSGVLTDTQYF
TRBJ1-2	.	TRBV15	.	TGTGCCACCAGCAGGCCCGACACCTCCCTTATGGGCTACACCTTC	CATSRPDTSLMGYTF
TRBJ2-2	.	TRBV6-6	TRBD1	TGTGCCAGCAGGCCGGGGACAGCCGGTGAGGGGGAGCTGTTTTTT	CASRPGTAGEGELFF